One T cell receptor beta chain is described in this entry. The specificity of this receptor is unknown. The record has no base qualities; no much larger clone is one base away. Libraries were built with the immunoSEQ multiplex PCR assay. For the multiplex PCR, a mixture combining 60 forward primers for TCR Vbeta segments and 13 reverse primers for TCR Jbeta segments was used. The CDR3 region of rearranged TCR beta genes was amplified from genomic DNA with a multiplex PCR assay. Amplified TCR beta libraries were sequenced as 87-base-pair reads on the Illumina HiSeq System. The paper's processing steps were these. A later analysis counted about 80 million unique TCR beta chains across the 666 repertoires, and some 11 million of these chains were shared by at least two donors. Raw reads were error-corrected and collapsed into unique sequences with a nearest-neighbor algorithm that merged closely related sequences to remove PCR and sequencing errors. CDR3 sequences were aligned to IMGT reference sequences to assign V, D and J gene segments. For a sequence to be retained, a match of at least six nucleotides to both a V gene segment and a J gene segment was required. Rearrangements were classified as productive when the CDR3 lacked stop codons and remained in frame with V and J, and all other rearrangements were classified as non-productive. CDR3 was defined by IMGT convention, running from the second conserved V-encoded cysteine to the conserved J-encoded phenylalanine. The earlier analysis of 500 to 600 of the donors excluded sequences that lacked an unambiguous match to a single V gene segment. An earlier analysis of under 750 of the donors called V segments functional above 56.7% productive rearrangements and segregating when the between-donor standard deviation exceeded 5%. To diagnose cytomegalovirus status from the catalog of TCR beta chain sequences, a statistical classification framework was built. A later analysis assigned V and J genes by comparing TCR nucleotide sequences with IMGT/GENE-DB human TR gene sequences. Using the TCRdist pipeline, a later analysis assigned CDR3 sequences along with most-parsimonious VDJ recombination scenarios. In a later analysis, every TCR beta chain was defined by the combination of its CDR3 amino acid sequence and its V-gene family, and reads without a unique V-gene family were dropped. In a later analysis, approximately 590 highly shared, low-generation-probability nucleotide sequences were removed to address suspected cross-contamination and a sequencing artifact. In a later analysis, a clonal expansion index was calculated for each public chain from normalized within-repertoire ranks of inferred template counts. In a later analysis, generation probabilities were computed using a VDJ recombination model fitted to out-of-frame rearrangements, and the results were checked against IGoR. A later analysis scored TCR-TCR, TCR-HLA and TCR-CMV co-occurrence with hypergeometric tests, applying a repertoire-size bias correction to TCR pairs. In a later analysis, false discovery rates were estimated by permuting HLA or CMV assignments 20 times. In a later analysis, co-occurring TCRs were grouped with DBSCAN, and TCRdist sequence similarity was added when clustering was performed within HLA-allele-positive subsets. Co-occurrence clustering excluded repertoires with fewer than 30,000 or more than 120,000 public chains, plus five with anomalous nucleotide sharing. TCRdb holds this immuneACCESS table with in-frame rearrangements only. Some clones are missing; in checked studies, unresolved V genes explain under half, and the rest has no known cause. That table gives V, J and clone size, and the DNA gave D and trimming. Here the sample has just over 95,000 clones; more than 75% occur a single time. The ten biggest clones cover approximately 8.4% of the sample.

This specimen belongs to a study of cytomegalovirus exposure and HLA in healthy donors (TCRdb year 2017). About the full investigation: An earlier analysis of some 600 of the donors reported 250 to 300 Gb of sequence data and around 120 million unique TCR beta sequences obtained from around 170 million T cells. The study profiled the T cell repertoires of 666 subjects by immunosequencing and related them to cytomegalovirus serostatus. All discovery cohort repertoires had been generated on a single sequencing platform. In a later genetic analysis, genome-wide SNP genotypes for about 55% of the roughly 670 donors were used, and that subset was treated as a discovery cohort. Roughly 5 DR-DQ haplotypes were handled as single units for association and clustering because linkage in the cohort was strong. Along with the approximately 650-subject first cohort, a separate validation cohort of 120 different subjects was used. On average, roughly 250,000 unique TCR beta nucleotide sequences were sequenced per donor among some 420 genotyped donors of the cohort, with around 19% of those sequences being non-productive. The study combined high-throughput TCR immunosequencing, statistical association of individual TCRs with disease status, and machine learning to predict cytomegalovirus infection status. To study patterns of TCR occurrence, a later analysis re-analyzed previously published TCR beta repertoires from under 750 donors and added high-resolution HLA genotyping. Typing coverage differed by locus: A, B, C, DRB1 and DQB1 were typed in about 620-640 donors, DQA1 in roughly 500, DPA1 in 600 to 610, and DPB1 in 400 to 480. Donor age, sex, ethnicity and CMV serostatus were compiled together with the repertoire data. HLA typing included class I and class II loci at four-digit resolution. To decide whether each TCR beta V gene segment behaved as functional or pseudogenic, an earlier analysis of some 580 of the donors relied on high-throughput TCR beta sequencing. An early release that covered about 600 HLA-typed donors contained about 290 gigabases of sequencing data and some 87 million unique TCR sequences. In the later analysis, no new phenotypic data were used to find candidate immune exposures; instead, reliance was placed on TCR beta sequences and their occurrence across donors. Of the 300 to 500 genotyped donors, approximately 81% were placed in the genetic ancestry cluster associated with self-reported Caucasian donors. The study aimed to test whether signatures of past pathogen exposure could be identified by cataloging public T cell receptors.

The full study reports these points: A further reported finding was that TCR beta sequences accurately predicted the HLA-A and HLA-B alleles for most subjects in the first cohort. In the study, about 150 TCR beta chains were listed as associated with cytomegalovirus. In a later analysis, TCR association rates were found to vary across HLA loci, with the most associated TCRs seen for DRB1 alleles and the fewest for HLA-C alleles. Compared with equally common non-associated chains, HLA-associated TCR beta chains in a later analysis were more clonally expanded and had lower generation probabilities. At a false discovery rate of 0.05, a later analysis linked about 17,000 TCR beta sequences to specific HLA alleles. Three of the identified cytomegalovirus-associated TCR beta chains were confirmed in vitro to be specific for cytomegalovirus antigens. Roughly uniform sequencing depth across donors was assumed in presence/absence analyses, although this assumption may not hold. The sequencing pipeline was judged likely to have produced a cluster of highly shared sequence variants as a technical artifact. In an earlier analysis of more than 500 of the donors, most TCR beta V segments appeared in productive rearrangements about 87% or about 30% of the time, broadly matching IMGT annotations. Some IMGT-functional V segments, including TRBV6-2 and TRBV6-3, could not be told apart with the 87-base-pair reads, so those segments were excluded. According to a later genetic analysis, donors in an Asian-associated ancestry cluster had fewer N-insertions in productive TCRs than the approximately 670-donor mean. In a later analysis, most CMV-associated TCR beta chains were found to appear HLA-restricted, with HLA associations seemingly driven largely by CMV exposure. A later genetic analysis associated a missense DCLRE1C variant with V-gene and J-gene trimming of TCR beta chains, and an independent cohort replicated the association. Because HLA typing was missing for some donors at each locus, association tests included only the typed subset. The authors suggested that the approach could potentially be extended to other disease states and immunological phenotypes. A later analysis reported that several top co-occurrence clusters appeared linked to parvovirus B19, influenza, CMV and Epstein-Barr virus. Only TCR beta chains were sequenced in this cohort, and the absence of alpha or paired-chain data limited detectable features. While some public TCRs were present in many individuals, most TCR sequences turned up only very rarely across donors. Assigning TCR associations to individual alleles was difficult when HLA alleles, especially DR and DQ, strongly co-occurred. Correlated functional status among segregating V segments might reflect linkage disequilibrium, but an unknown experimental factor could not be ruled out. The classifier was reported to diagnose cytomegalovirus status with high specificity and sensitivity in both the original and validation cohorts. Over 15 rarely observed V segments, including chromosome 9 orphons, were excluded from the earlier analysis of 550 to 700 of the donors because counts were too low. The only immune exposure information available for the cohort was CMV serostatus.

CDR1 and CDR2, looked up from the germline V gene (reference sequence), are GTSNPN and SVGIG. V is shortened by 2 bases, J by 9 bases, and the region joining them spans 19 bases. Spanning cysteine to phenylalanine, the CDR3 consists of 14 amino acids. Left in the record is the CDR3 DNA by itself, 42 bases read in frame from the first base. In total, roughly 710 healthy bone marrow donors made up the cohort. At the time of sampling, every cohort member was nominally healthy, though immune exposures that went unrecorded were likely present. CMV serostatus was recorded as positive for around 300 and negative for about 55% of the 666 cohort members, whereas no CMV serostatus was recorded for the donor in question. A peripheral blood sample was provided by each donor, and peripheral blood mononuclear cells were used for TCR beta sequencing. The Qiagen DNeasy Blood Extraction Kit was used to extract genomic DNA from the blood cell samples.

The sequenced sample was PBMCs. The V gene is TRBV30 and the J gene is TRBJ1-1; TRBD1 is a possible D gene, resting on 6 matching bases. This receptor was identified in a human donor in good health. The CDR3 protein: CAWSRIPGTPKAFF. DNA sequence: TGTGCCTGGAGTAGAATCCCCGGGACACCTAAAGCTTTCTTT. Supplemented by the reference TRBV30 and TRBJ1-1 proteins around the CDR3, the complete variable domain is SQTIHQWPATLVQPVGSPLSLECTVEGTSNPNLYWYRQAAGRGLQLLFYSVGIGQISSEVPQNLSASRPQDRQFILSSKKLLLSDSGFYLCAWSRIPGTPKAFFGQGTRLTVV.